This T cell receptor beta chain was profiled in a study of blood T cell repertoires in COVID-19. The method was immunoSEQ multiplex PCR; TCRdb's version includes in-frame clones alone and lacks a portion of them. The sample has 11,000 to 15,000 clones, 80% to 85% seen once. Only one count was recorded for this clone. The germline V gene has CDR1 SGDLS and CDR2 YYNGEE. This CDR3 has 13 residues. Trimming left V 3 bases short and J 5 bases short, with 9 bases between. Sequencing input: peripheral blood. J is TRBJ2-4 and V is TRBV9; D remains unclear. The sequence came from a man aged 45-65 years with active COVID-19. The CDR3 bases are TGTGCCAGCAGCGATGGAGCAGAAAACATTCAGTACTTC. Translating it yields CASSDGAENIQYF.